The clone carrying this TCR beta chain appeared a few times. The entry originates in a study of regulatory T cells in long-lasting Graves disease. Whole-study context: Prior antithyroid drug treatment in newly diagnosed Graves' patients lasted under 3 months.

Assembly of TCR beta libraries relied on iRepertoire HTBI primers together with Arm-PCR of CDR3 regions. TCRdb re-derived calls from the multiplex PCR reads in MiXCR, one entry per CDR3 protein. The table lists hundreds of thousands of distinct CDR3 sequences, approximately 15% of them singletons. Time point specified: newly diagnosed GD, antithyroid drugs for less than 3 months. Isolated PBMC RNA provided the starting material for the TCR library. This sample also appeared in a second study, on T cells in Graves' hyperthyroidism and ophthalmopathy. This second study says: HTBI primers were used for first-round RT-PCR of the TCR CDR3. Most thyroid clonotypes expanded above 0.001 were also detected in blood.

The TCR sequence derives from a woman aged 25 to 39 with Graves disease. The sequences come from peripheral blood mononuclear cells (PBMCs), collected at new diagnosis, from a patient treated with antithyroid drugs.

CDR3: CSARPYAISPLHF. The CDR3 DNA sequence: TGCAGTGCTAGACCGTACGCGATCTCACCCCTCCACTTT. This chain connects TRBV20-1 to TRBJ1-6; D gene unclear. The CDR3 sequence is 13 residues long. Germline CDR1 and CDR2: DFQATT and SNEGSKA (reference sequence). V gave up 2 bases and J gave up 10 bases, with 12 bases separating them.